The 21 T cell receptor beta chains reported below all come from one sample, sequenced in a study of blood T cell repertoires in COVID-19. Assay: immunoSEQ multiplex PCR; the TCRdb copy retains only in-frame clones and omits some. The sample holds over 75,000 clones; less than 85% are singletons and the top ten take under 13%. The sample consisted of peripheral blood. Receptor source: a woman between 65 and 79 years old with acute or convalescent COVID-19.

CDR3 nucleotides: TGTGCCAGCAGCGTGGGGACAGGCCTGGGTGTAACTGAAGCTTTCTTT. Translated: CASSVGTGLGVTEAFF. This chain connects TRBV9 to TRBJ1-1; TRBD1 aligns across 8 bases. CDR3 size: 16 residues. Trimming cost V 2 bases and J 5 bases; bases outside gene matches: 11. CDR1 and CDR2 from the germline V gene are SGDLS and YYNGEE.

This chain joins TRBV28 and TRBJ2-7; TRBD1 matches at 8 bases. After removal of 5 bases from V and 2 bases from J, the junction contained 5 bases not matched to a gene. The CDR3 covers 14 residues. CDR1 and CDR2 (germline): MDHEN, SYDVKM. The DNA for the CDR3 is TGTGCCAGCAGTCAAAGGACAGGGCCCTACGAGCAGTACTTC. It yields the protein CASSQRTGPYEQYF.

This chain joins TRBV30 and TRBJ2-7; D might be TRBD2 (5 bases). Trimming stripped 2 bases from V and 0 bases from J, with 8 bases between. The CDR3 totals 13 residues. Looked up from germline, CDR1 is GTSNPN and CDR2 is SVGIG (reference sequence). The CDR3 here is CAWSRGISYEQYF. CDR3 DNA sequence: TGTGCCTGGAGTAGAGGGATCTCCTACGAGCAGTACTTC.

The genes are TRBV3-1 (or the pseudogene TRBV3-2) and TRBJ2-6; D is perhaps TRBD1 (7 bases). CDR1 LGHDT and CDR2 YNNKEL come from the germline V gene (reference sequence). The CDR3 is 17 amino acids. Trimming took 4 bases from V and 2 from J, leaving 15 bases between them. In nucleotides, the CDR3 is TGTGCCAGCAGCCTCAGGGGGGTGGTCGCTGGGGCCAACGTCCTGACTTTC. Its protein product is CASSLRGVVAGANVLTF.

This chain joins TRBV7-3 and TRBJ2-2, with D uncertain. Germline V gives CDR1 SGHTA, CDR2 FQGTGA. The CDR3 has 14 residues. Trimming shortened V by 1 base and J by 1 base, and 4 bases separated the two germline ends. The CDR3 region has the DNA TGTGCCAGCAGCTTAAACGGGAACACCGGGGAGCTGTTTTTT. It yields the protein CASSLNGNTGELFF.

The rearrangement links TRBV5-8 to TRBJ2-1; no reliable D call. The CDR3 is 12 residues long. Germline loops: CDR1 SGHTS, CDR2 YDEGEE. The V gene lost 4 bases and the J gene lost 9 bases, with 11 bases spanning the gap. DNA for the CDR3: TGTGCCAGCAGCCCACGTAGGAGTGAGCAGTTCTTC. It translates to CASSPRRSEQFF.

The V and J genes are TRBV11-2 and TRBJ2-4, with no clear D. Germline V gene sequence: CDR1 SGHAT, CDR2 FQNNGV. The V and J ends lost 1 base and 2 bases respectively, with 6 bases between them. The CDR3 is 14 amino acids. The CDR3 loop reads CASSLALSKNIQYF. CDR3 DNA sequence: TGTGCCAGCAGCTTAGCGTTATCCAAAAACATTCAGTACTTC.

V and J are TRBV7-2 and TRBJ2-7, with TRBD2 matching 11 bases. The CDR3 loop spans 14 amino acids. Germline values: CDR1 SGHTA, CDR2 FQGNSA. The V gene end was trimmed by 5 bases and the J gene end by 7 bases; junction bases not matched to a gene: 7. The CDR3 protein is CASSRSGGAEEQYF. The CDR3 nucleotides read TGTGCCAGCAGCCGTAGCGGGGGGGCGGAGGAGCAGTACTTC.

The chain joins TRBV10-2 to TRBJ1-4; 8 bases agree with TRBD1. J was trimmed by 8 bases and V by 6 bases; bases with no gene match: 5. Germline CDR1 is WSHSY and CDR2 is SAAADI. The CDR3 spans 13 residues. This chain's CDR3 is CASRAGTGEKLFF. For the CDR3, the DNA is TGCGCCAGCAGGGCCGGGACAGGAGAAAAACTGTTTTTT.

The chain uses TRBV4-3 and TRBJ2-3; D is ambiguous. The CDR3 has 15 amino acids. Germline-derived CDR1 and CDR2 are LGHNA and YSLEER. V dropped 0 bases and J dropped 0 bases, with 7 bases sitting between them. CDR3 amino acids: CASSQDTRSTDTQYF. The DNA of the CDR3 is TGCGCCAGCAGCCAAGATACGCGGAGCACAGATACGCAGTATTTT.

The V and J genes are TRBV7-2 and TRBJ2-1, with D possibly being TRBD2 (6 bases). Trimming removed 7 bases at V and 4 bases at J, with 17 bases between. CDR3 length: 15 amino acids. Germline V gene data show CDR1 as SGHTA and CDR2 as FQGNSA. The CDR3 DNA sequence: TGTGCCAGCACCCCCTACGGGGGTAAATACAATGAGCAGTTCTTC. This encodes CASTPYGGKYNEQFF. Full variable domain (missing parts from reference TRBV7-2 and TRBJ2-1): GAGVSQSPSNKVTEKGKDVELRCDPISGHTALYWYRQSLGQGLEFLIYFQGNSAPDKSGLPSDRFSAERTGGSVSTLTIQRTQQEDSAVYLCASTPYGGKYNEQFFGPGTRLTVL.

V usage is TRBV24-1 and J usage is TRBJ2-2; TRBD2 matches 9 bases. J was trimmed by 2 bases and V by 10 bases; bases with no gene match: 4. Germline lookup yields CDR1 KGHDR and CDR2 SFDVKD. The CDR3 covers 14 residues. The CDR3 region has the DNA TGTGCCACGCGGGGACTAGCTAACACCGGGGAGCTGTTTTTT. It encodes CATRGLANTGELFF.

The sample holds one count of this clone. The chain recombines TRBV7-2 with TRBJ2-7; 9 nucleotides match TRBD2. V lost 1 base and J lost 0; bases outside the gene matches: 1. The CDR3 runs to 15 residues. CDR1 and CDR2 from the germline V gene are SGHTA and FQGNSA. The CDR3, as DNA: TGTGCCAGCAGCTTAGTAGCGGGAGTCTCCTACGAGCAGTACTTC. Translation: CASSLVAGVSYEQYF.

CDR3 sequence reads: CASSDLSRSTDTQYF. The CDR3 nucleotides are TGTGCCAGCAGCGATCTGAGCCGGAGCACAGATACGCAGTATTTT. V usage is TRBV25-1 and J usage is TRBJ2-3, with D uncertain. The germline V gene has CDR1 MGHDK and CDR2 SYGVNS. CDR3 size: 15 residues. V was shortened by 6 bases and J by 0 bases, with 13 bases between the two germline ends. Variable domain in full (rest from reference TRBV25-1 and TRBJ2-3): EADIYQTPRYLVIGTGKKITLECSQTMGHDKMYWYQQDPGMELHLIHYSYGVNSTEKGDLSSESTVSRIRTEHFPLTLESARPSHTSQYLCASSDLSRSTDTQYFGPGTRLTVL.

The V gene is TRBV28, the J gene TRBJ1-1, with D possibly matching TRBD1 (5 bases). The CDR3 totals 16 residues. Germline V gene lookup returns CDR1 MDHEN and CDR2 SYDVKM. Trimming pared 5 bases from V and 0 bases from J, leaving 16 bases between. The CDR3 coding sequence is TGTGCCAGCAGTCCCGGAGGGGTGGAAATGAACACTGAAGCTTTCTTT. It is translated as CASSPGGVEMNTEAFF.

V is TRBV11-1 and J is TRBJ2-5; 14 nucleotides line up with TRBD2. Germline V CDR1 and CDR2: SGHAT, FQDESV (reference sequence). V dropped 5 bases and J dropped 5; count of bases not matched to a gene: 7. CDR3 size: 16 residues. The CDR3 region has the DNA TGTGCCAGCAGCGAGGGACTAGCGGGAGTTGGGGAGACCCAGTACTTC. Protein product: CASSEGLAGVGETQYF.

CDR3 amino acids: CASSQESGFNEQFF. CDR3 DNA sequence: TGTGCCAGCAGCCAAGAATCGGGGTTCAATGAGCAGTTCTTC. The chain has TRBV3-1 (or the pseudogene TRBV3-2) and TRBJ2-1; D may be TRBD2 (5 bases). Germline V gene data show CDR1 as LGHDT and CDR2 as YNNKEL (reference sequence). Trimming pared 0 bases from V and 6 bases from J, leaving 9 bases between. The CDR3 covers 14 residues.

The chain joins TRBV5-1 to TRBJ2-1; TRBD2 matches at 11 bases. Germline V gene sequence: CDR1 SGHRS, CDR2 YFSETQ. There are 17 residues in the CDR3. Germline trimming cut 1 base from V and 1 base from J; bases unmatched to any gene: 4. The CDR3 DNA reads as TGCGCCAGCAGCTTGACCGTAGCGGGAGGGTCCTACAATGAGCAGTTCTTC. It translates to CASSLTVAGGSYNEQFF.

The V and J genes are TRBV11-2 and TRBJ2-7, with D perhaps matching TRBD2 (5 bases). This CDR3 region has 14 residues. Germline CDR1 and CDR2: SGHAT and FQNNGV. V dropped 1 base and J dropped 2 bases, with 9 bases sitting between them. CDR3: CASSLAGTPYEQYF. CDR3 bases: TGTGCCAGCAGCTTAGCGGGAACCCCCTACGAGCAGTACTTC.

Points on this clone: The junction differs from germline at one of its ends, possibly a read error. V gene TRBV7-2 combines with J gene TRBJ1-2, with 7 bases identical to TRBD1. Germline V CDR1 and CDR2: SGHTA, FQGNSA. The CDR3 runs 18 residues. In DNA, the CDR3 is TGTGCCAGCAGCTTAGCGCCCATGACAGGGAATCTAGGACATGGTTACACCTTC. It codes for CASSLAPMTGNLGHGYTF. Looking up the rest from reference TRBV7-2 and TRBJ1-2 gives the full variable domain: GAGVSQSPSNKVTEKGKDVELRCDPISGHTALYWYRQSLGQGLEFLIYFQGNSAPDKSGLPSDRFSAERTGGSVSTLTIQRTQQEDSAVYLCASSLAPMTGNLGHGYTFGSGTRLTVV.

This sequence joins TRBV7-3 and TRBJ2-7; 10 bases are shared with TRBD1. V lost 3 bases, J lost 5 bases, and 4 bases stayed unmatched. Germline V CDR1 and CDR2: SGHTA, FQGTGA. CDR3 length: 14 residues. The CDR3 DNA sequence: TGTGCCAGCAGCTTGGGACAGGGGAATCACGAGCAGTACTTC. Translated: CASSLGQGNHEQYF.